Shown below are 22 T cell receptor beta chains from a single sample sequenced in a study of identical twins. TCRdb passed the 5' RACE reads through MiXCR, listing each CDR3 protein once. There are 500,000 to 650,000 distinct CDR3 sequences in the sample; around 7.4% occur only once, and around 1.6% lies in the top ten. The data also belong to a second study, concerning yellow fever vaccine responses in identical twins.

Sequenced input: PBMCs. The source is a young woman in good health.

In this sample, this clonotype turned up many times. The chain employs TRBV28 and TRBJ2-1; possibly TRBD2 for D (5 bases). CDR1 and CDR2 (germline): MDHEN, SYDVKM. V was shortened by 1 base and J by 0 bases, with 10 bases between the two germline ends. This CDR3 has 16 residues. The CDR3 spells CASSLYIASSYNEQFF. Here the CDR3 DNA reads TGTGCCAGCAGTTTATACATAGCGAGCTCCTACAATGAGCAGTTCTTC.

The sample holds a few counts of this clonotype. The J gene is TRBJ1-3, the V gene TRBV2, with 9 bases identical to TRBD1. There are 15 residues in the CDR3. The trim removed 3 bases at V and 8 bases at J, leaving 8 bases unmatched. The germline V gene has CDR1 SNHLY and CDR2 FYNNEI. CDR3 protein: CASSDRTGVADTIYF. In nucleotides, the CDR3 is TGTGCCAGCAGTGATCGGACAGGGGTGGCCGACACCATATATTTT.

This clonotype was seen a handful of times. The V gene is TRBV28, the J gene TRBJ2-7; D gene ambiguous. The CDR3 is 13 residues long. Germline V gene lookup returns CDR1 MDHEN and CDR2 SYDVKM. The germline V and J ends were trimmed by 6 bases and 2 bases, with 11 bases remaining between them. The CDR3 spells CASSSAATYEQYV. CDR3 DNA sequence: TGTGCCAGCAGCTCGGCAGCTACCTACGAGCAGTACGTC.

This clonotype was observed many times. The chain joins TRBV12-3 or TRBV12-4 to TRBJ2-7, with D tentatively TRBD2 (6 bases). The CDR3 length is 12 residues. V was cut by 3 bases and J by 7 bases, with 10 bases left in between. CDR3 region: CASSFRGSEQYF. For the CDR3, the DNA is TGTGCCAGCAGTTTCCGGGGGTCGGAGCAGTACTTC.

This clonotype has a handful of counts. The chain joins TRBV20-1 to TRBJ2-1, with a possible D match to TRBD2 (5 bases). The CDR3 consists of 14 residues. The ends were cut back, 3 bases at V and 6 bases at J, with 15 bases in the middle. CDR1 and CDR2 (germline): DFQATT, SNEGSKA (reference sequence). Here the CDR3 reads CSARGGPKTNEQFF. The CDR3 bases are TGCAGTGCTAGGGGCGGGCCCAAAACCAATGAGCAGTTCTTC.

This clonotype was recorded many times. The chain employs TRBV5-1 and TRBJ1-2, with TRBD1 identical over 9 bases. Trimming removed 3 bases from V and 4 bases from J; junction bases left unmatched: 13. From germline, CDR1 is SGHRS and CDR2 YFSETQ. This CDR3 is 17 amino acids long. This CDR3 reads CASSSGTGLAGVYGYTF. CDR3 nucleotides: TGCGCCAGCAGCTCCGGGACAGGGCTTGCGGGAGTCTATGGCTACACCTTC.

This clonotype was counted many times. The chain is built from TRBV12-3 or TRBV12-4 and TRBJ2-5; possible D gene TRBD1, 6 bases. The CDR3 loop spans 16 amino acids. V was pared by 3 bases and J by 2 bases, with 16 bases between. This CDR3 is CASSLGAGRLQETQYF. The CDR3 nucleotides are TGTGCCAGCAGTTTGGGGGCAGGGCGACTTCAAGAGACCCAGTACTTC.

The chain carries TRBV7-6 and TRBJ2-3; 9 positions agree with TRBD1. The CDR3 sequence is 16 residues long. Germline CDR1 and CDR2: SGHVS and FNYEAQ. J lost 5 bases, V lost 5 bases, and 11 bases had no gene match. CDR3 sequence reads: CASSTLDRGVKDTQYF. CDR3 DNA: TGTGCCAGCAGCACCCTAGACAGGGGGGTCAAAGATACGCAGTATTTT.

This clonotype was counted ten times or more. CDR3 residues: CSTPTGTGNYYEQYF. Written as DNA, the CDR3 is TGCAGTACCCCCACGGGGACAGGGAACTACTACGAGCAGTACTTC. The rearrangement links TRBV20-1 to TRBJ2-7, with TRBD1 identical over 9 bases. Germline loops: CDR1 DFQATT, CDR2 SNEGSKA (reference sequence). This CDR3 is 15 amino acids long. Trimming took 8 bases from V and 3 from J; bases not matched to a gene: 14.

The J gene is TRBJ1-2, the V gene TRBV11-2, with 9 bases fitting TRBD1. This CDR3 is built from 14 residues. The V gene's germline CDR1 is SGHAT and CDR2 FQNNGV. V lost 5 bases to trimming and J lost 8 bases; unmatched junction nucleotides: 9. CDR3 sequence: CASSLSVGQGGYTF. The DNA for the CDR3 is TGTGCCAGCAGCCTTTCGGTAGGACAGGGGGGCTACACCTTC.

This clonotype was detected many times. The CDR3 region is CASTLFSVQAGSPLHF. The CDR3, as DNA: TGTGCCAGCACCCTCTTTTCCGTCCAGGCAGGATCACCCCTCCACTTT. This chain uses TRBV12-3 or TRBV12-4 with TRBJ1-6, with no clear D. The CDR3 spans 16 residues. V was shortened by 7 bases and J by 10 bases, with 23 bases between the two germline ends.

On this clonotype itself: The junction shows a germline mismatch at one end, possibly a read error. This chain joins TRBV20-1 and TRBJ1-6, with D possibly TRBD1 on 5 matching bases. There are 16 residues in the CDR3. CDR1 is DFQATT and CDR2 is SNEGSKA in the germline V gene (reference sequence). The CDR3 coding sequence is TGCTGTGCTAAAAATTCACAAGGGGCCCCTAATTCACCCCTCCACTTT. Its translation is CCAKNSQGAPNSPLHF.

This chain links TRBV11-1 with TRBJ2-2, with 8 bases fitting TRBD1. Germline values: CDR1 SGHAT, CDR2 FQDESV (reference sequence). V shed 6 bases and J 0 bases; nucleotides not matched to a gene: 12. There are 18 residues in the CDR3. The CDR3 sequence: CASSSPPGTGTNTGELFF. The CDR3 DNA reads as TGTGCCAGCAGTTCCCCCCCCGGGACAGGAACGAACACCGGGGAGCTGTTTTTT.

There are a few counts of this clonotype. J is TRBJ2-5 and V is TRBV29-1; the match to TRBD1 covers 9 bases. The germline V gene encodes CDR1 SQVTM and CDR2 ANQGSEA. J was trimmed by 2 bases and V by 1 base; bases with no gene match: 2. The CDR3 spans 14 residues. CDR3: CSVEGQGVQETQYF. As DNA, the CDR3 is TGCAGCGTTGAAGGACAGGGGGTTCAAGAGACCCAGTACTTC.

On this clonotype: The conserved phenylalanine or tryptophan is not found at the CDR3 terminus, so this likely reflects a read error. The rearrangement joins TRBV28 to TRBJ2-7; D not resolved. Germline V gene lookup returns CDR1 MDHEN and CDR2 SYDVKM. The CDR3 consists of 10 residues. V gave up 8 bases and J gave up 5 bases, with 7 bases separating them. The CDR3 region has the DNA TGTGCCAGCGGTGGGGACGAGCAGTACTCC. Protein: CASGGDEQYS.

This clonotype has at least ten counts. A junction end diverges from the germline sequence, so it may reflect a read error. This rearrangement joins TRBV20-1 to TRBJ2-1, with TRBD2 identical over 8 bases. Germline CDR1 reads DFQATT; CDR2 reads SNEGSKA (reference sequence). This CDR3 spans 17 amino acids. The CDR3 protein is CSARETSGLPSYNEQFF. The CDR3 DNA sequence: TGCAGTGCTAGAGAAACTAGCGGATTACCCTCCTATAATGAGCAGTTCTTC.

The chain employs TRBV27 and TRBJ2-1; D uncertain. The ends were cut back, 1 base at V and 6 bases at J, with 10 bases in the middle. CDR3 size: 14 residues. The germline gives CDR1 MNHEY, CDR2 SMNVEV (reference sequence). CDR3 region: CASSLYYEGNEQFF. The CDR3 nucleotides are TGTGCCAGCAGTTTATACTACGAAGGCAATGAGCAGTTCTTC.

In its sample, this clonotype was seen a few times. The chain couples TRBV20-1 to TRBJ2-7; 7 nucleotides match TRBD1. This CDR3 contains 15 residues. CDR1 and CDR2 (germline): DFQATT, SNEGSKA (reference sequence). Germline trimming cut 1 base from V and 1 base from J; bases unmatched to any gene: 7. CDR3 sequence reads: CSARATTGASYEQYV. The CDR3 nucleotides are TGCAGTGCTAGAGCTACAACAGGGGCGTCCTACGAGCAGTACGTC.

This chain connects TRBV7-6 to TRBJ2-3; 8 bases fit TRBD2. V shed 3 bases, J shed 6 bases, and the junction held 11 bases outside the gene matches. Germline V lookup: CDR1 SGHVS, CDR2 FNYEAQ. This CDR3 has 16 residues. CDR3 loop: CASSFLAGGLEDTQYF. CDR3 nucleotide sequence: TGTGCCAGCAGCTTCCTAGCGGGTGGGCTGGAGGATACGCAGTATTTT.

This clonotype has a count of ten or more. CDR3 residues: CASSSYPGLAGGTDTQYF. CDR3 bases: TGTGCCAGCAGCTCCTACCCCGGGCTAGCGGGAGGAACGGATACGCAGTATTTT. The chain links TRBV11-1 to TRBJ2-3, with 11 bases fitting TRBD2. Germline values: CDR1 SGHAT, CDR2 FQDESV (reference sequence). After removal of 4 bases from V and 6 bases from J, the junction contained 15 bases not matched to a gene. The CDR3 is made up of 18 amino acids.

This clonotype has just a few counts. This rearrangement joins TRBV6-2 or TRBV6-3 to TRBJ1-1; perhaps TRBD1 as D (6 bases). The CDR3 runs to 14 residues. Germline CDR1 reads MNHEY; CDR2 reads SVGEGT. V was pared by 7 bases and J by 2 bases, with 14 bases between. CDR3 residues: CASKLTGPNTEAFF. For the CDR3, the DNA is TGTGCCAGCAAACTGACAGGACCCAACACTGAAGCTTTCTTT.

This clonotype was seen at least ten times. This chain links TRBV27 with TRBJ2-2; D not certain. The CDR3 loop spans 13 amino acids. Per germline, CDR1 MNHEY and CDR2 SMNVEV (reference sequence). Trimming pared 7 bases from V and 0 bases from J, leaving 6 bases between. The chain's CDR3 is CASNRANTGELFF. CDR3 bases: TGTGCCAGCAACCGAGCGAACACCGGGGAGCTGTTTTTT.